This T cell receptor (beta chain) came from a study of beta chain features in type 1 diabetes (dated by TCRdb to between 2017 and 2018). As for the study more broadly: Mean age, gender distribution, total cell number and subset yield were not different between patients and healthy donors. Whereas all 28 donors provided naive and central memory subsets, regulatory and stem cell-like memory subsets were isolated from just 8 patients and roughly 8 healthy donors. The study compared TCRB repertoires of sorted circulating CD4+ T cell subsets between recently diagnosed type 1 diabetes patients and matched healthy donors. A total of around 110,000,000 sorted cells were examined across all samples, and RNA yield correlated strongly with the number of cells per subset. What the research found in general, with its limitations: Naive, central memory and regulatory TCRB repertoires appeared more similar among patients than among healthy donors. Type 1 diabetes patients showed a moderate but significant shortening of TCRB CDR3 length in all four CD4+ subsets. Because cDNA was sequenced instead of genomic DNA, activated cells with high expression could be over-represented, although the groups did not differ in activation or CD3 levels. Shorter templates might have been favored by PCR, but patient and control samples were amplified and corrected together, so both groups would have been affected equally by any skew. Fewer insertions and more nucleotide deletions at VDJ recombination sites were observed in patients with type 1 diabetes, implying thymic rearrangement abnormalities. Because small numbers of individuals were included in the HLA sub-analyses, any influence of HLA type on TCRB rearrangement was left unresolved.

Each donor gave one peripheral blood draw, averaging around 0.11 L, which was collected into heparinised tubes. A BD FACSAria II was used to sort naive, central memory, regulatory and stem cell-like memory CD4+ T cells with a panel that included CD45RO, CCR7, CD25, CD127, CD95 and CD27. Every sorted population had a purity above 95%. Right away, PBMCs were isolated by Lymphoprep density gradient centrifugation and were stained directly, with no culture step. So that batch effects would be minimized, each experiment stained and sorted samples in pairs, pairing one healthy donor with one patient. This clone has more than one count but fewer than ten. Its antigen remains unidentified. Per-base qualities were not stored, and no clone one base away is much larger. The entire amount of isolated RNA was reverse transcribed using the High Capacity cDNA Reverse Transcription Kit, so the sequenced TCRB transcripts were expressed ones. Deep immunoSEQ sequencing was performed on naive, central memory and regulatory T cell samples, with an average of roughly 3.3 million total reads per sample. Sorted cells were lysed in RLT buffer and RNA was extracted with DNase-treated RNeasy Micro or Mini kits, depending on cell number. Each cell subset was processed on its own to prevent cross-contamination, while patient and healthy donor samples were processed together. Using the immunoSEQ multiplex PCR, TCRB sequences were amplified from cDNA into 87-bp fragments spanning the CDR3 region. Amplicons were sequenced on the Illumina HiSeq platform. The published analysis was carried out like this. Synthetic template baselines were used to correct PCR bias computationally, reads within Hamming distance 2 were collapsed, and singletons that could not be merged were discarded. By aligning reads against IMGT, V, D and J genes, CDR3 length, and insertions or deletions at six rearrangement sites were assigned. Within each subset, clonotype counts were normalized to sorted cell number, after which true diversity and Gini coefficients were computed with the tcR R package. Repertoire sharing was quantified using the overlap coefficient calculated on TCRB nucleotide sequences. Out-of-frame TCRB sequences from naive cells were analyzed as a proxy for the pre-selection repertoire. TCRdb holds this immuneACCESS table with in-frame rearrangements only. Some clones are missing; in checked studies, unresolved V genes explain under half, and the rest has no known cause. V, J and clone size were drawn from that table, and D and trimming were deduced from the DNA. The sample has approximately 730,000 clones on record, roughly 12% of them singletons. The ten largest clones take up approximately 0.021% of the sample.

The CDR3 goes from the cysteine to the phenylalanine over 14 residues. Left in the record is the CDR3 DNA by itself, 42 bases read in frame from the first base. CDR1 is given as MNHEY and CDR2 as SMNVEV, both from the germline V gene (reference sequence). V drops 2 bases and J drops 5 bases, leaving 12 bases in between. Here the chain combines TRBV27 and TRBJ1-2; TRBD1 might be the D gene, on 5 matching bases. Sequencing was carried out using naive CD4+ T cells from blood. The cell subset or site label, read with the paper, signifies: true naive CD4+ T cells. The source of this sequence is a man aged 18 to 29 with type 1 diabetes. At the DNA level, the sequence is TGTGCCAGCAGTTTAGGGTTGGGGGTATATGGCTACACCTTC. This yields the protein CASSLGLGVYGYTF.